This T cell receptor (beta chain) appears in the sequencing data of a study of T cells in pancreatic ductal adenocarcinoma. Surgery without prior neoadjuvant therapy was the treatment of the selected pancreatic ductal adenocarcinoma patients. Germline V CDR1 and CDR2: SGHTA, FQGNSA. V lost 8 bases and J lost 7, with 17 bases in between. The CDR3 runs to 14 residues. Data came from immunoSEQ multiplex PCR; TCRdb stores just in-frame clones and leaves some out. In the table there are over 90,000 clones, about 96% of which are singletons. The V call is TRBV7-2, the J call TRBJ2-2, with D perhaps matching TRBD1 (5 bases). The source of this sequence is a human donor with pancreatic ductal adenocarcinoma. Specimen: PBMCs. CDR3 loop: CASGLKGWGGELFF. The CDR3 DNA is TGTGCCAGCGGTTTGAAGGGGTGGGGCGGGGAGCTGTTTTTT.